This passage covers 8 T cell receptor beta chains from one sample sequenced in a study of blood T cell repertoires in COVID-19. Profiled with immunoSEQ multiplex PCR; TCRdb holds only in-frame clones, not every one. The sample shows tens of thousands of clones, approximately 91% of them seen only once. Material for sequencing was peripheral blood. The receptors shown here come from a human donor in a cohort sampled during active COVID-19.

The J gene is TRBJ2-3, the V gene TRBV18; D is unresolved. V was clipped by 3 bases and J by 0 bases, with 10 bases between them. Germline CDR1 and CDR2: KGHSH and LQKENI. The CDR3 covers 15 residues. CDR3 sequence: CASSPYISSTDTQYF. The CDR3 nucleotides are TGTGCCAGCTCACCTTATATTTCCAGCACAGATACGCAGTATTTT.

The rearrangement joins TRBV7-9 to TRBJ2-1; perhaps TRBD2 as D (6 bases). The CDR3 runs 14 residues. Germline CDR1 is SEHNR and CDR2 is FQNEAQ (reference sequence). V was clipped by 8 bases and J by 0 bases, with 11 bases between them. As DNA, the CDR3 is TGTGCCAGCGGCGGGGCATCCTCCTACAATGAGCAGTTCTTC. It encodes CASGGASSYNEQFF.

V and J are TRBV2 and TRBJ1-6; 9 bases match TRBD1. This CDR3 has 16 amino acids. Germline CDR1 SNHLY, CDR2 FYNNEI. The ends lost 6 bases at V and 0 bases at J; junction bases unmatched: 3. The CDR3 sequence: CASRGQGLSYNSPLHF. In DNA form, the CDR3 reads TGTGCCAGCAGGGGACAGGGACTCTCCTATAATTCACCCCTCCACTTT.

This chain links TRBV28 with TRBJ1-1; TRBD1 is a possible D gene (5 bases). V dropped 7 bases and J dropped 7 bases, with 16 bases sitting between them. The germline gives CDR1 MDHEN, CDR2 SYDVKM. The CDR3 consists of 13 residues. The CDR3 DNA reads as TGTGCCAGCATGGCAGGGATAGTTTTTGAAGCTTTCTTT. Residues: CASMAGIVFEAFF.

The V call is TRBV11-2, the J call TRBJ2-7, with TRBD2 matching over 10 bases. The germline V gene encodes CDR1 SGHAT and CDR2 FQNNGV. After removal of 3 bases from V and 2 bases from J, the junction contained 10 bases not matched to a gene. CDR3 length equals 17 residues. CDR3 amino acids: CASSFGIGLAATYEQYF. The DNA for the CDR3 is TGTGCCAGCAGCTTCGGAATTGGACTAGCGGCAACCTACGAGCAGTACTTC. Together with reference TRBV11-2 and TRBJ2-7, the CDR3 gives the full variable domain: EAGVAQSPRYKIIEKRQSVAFWCNPISGHATLYWYQQILGQGPKLLIQFQNNGVVDDSQLPKDRFSAERLKGVDSTLKIQPAKLEDSAVYLCASSFGIGLAATYEQYFGPGTRLTVT.

V is TRBV21-1 and J is TRBJ2-3; the table's D gene call, TRBD2, was not cross checked with the DNA. TRBV21-1 is shown as a pseudogene. CDR3 length: 13 amino acids. The CDR3 reads CASSKVEGPTQYF. In DNA, the CDR3 is TGTGCCAGCAGCAAAGTTGAGGGTCCGACGCAGTATTTT.

The V and J genes are TRBV6-6 and TRBJ1-4, with D hard to call. The CDR3 runs 14 residues. V lost 9 bases, J lost 4 bases, and 15 bases lay in between. The V gene's germline CDR1 is MNHNY and CDR2 SVGAGI (reference sequence). CDR3 nucleotides: TGTGCCAGTTCACAGTTCGGGATTAATGAAAAACTGTTTTTT. It specifies CASSQFGINEKLFF.

The J gene is TRBJ1-2, the V gene TRBV29-1, with D unclear. V lost 3 bases, J lost 6 bases, and 8 bases lay in between. The CDR3 is 11 amino acids. CDR1 and CDR2 (germline): SQVTM, ANQGSEA. The CDR3 DNA follows: TGCAGCGTTGACGAGGGAAATGGCTACACCTTC. The encoded protein is CSVDEGNGYTF.